This T cell receptor beta chain was obtained from a study of graft-versus-host responses after intestinal transplantation. This clone was seen only a few times. The CDR3 spans 14 residues. V gave up 4 bases and J gave up 6 bases, with 16 bases separating them. Germline assignment: CDR1 SGHRS and CDR2 YFSETQ. The starting material, graft tissue, was processed to release intraepithelial and lamina propria lymphocytes. This table comes from immunoSEQ multiplex PCR, and its TCRdb copy is limited to in-frame clones, with some not included. Of 7,500 to 8,500 clones listed, less than 85% are singletons. The J gene is TRBJ1-2, the V gene TRBV5-1; weak D call: TRBD1 (5 bases). The receptor was isolated from a human patient who received an intestinal transplant, so some T cells may come from the graft donor. The material was ileum tissue, obtained around 530 days after intestinal transplant. The CDR3 reads CASSDSLLGDGYTF. In DNA, the CDR3 is TGCGCCAGCAGCGACAGTCTACTAGGCGATGGCTACACCTTC.